These 2 T cell receptor beta chains originate from one sample sequenced in a study of molecular identifiers for immune sequencing clone quantification. TCRdb processed the PCR reads anew with MiXCR; each CDR3 protein has one entry. The repertoire includes about 39,000 distinct CDR3 sequences, around 18% of them detected once, and roughly 6.6% sits in the top ten. Sequencing used naive CD8+ T cells from blood, with Jurkat cell RNA spiked in. Subset meaning: FACS-sorted CD8+CD4-CCR7+CD45RA+ naive T cells. These receptors all come from a human donor in good health. Some libraries in this study had Jurkat cell RNA spiked in.

This clonotype has at least ten counts. The CDR3 sequence is CASSQGTLNPDTQYF. CDR3 coding DNA: TGTGCCAGCAGCCAAGGGACATTGAACCCAGATACGCAGTATTTT. V gene TRBV7-9 combines with J gene TRBJ2-3, with TRBD1 as a possible D gene (6 bases). Germline loops: CDR1 SEHNR, CDR2 FQNEAQ (reference sequence). Trimming stripped 5 bases from V and 4 bases from J, with 16 bases between. The CDR3 consists of 15 residues. The full variable domain, in which reference TRBV7-9 and TRBJ2-3 provide the parts outside the CDR3, is DTGVSQNPRHKITKRGQNVTFRCDPISEHNRLYWYRQTLGQGPEFLTYFQNEAQLEKSRLLSDRFSAERPKGSFSTLEIQRTEQGDSAMYLCASSQGTLNPDTQYFGPGTRLTVL.

On this clonotype itself: This may arise from a read error, as a much more abundant clone is one base away. The J gene is TRBJ2-7, the V gene TRBV12-3 or TRBV12-4; D perhaps matches TRBD1 (5 bases). The CDR3 has 14 residues. CDR3 DNA: TGTGCCAGCAGTCCGAGCGACAGACCCTACGAGCAGTGCTTC. This encodes CASSPSDRPYEQCF.